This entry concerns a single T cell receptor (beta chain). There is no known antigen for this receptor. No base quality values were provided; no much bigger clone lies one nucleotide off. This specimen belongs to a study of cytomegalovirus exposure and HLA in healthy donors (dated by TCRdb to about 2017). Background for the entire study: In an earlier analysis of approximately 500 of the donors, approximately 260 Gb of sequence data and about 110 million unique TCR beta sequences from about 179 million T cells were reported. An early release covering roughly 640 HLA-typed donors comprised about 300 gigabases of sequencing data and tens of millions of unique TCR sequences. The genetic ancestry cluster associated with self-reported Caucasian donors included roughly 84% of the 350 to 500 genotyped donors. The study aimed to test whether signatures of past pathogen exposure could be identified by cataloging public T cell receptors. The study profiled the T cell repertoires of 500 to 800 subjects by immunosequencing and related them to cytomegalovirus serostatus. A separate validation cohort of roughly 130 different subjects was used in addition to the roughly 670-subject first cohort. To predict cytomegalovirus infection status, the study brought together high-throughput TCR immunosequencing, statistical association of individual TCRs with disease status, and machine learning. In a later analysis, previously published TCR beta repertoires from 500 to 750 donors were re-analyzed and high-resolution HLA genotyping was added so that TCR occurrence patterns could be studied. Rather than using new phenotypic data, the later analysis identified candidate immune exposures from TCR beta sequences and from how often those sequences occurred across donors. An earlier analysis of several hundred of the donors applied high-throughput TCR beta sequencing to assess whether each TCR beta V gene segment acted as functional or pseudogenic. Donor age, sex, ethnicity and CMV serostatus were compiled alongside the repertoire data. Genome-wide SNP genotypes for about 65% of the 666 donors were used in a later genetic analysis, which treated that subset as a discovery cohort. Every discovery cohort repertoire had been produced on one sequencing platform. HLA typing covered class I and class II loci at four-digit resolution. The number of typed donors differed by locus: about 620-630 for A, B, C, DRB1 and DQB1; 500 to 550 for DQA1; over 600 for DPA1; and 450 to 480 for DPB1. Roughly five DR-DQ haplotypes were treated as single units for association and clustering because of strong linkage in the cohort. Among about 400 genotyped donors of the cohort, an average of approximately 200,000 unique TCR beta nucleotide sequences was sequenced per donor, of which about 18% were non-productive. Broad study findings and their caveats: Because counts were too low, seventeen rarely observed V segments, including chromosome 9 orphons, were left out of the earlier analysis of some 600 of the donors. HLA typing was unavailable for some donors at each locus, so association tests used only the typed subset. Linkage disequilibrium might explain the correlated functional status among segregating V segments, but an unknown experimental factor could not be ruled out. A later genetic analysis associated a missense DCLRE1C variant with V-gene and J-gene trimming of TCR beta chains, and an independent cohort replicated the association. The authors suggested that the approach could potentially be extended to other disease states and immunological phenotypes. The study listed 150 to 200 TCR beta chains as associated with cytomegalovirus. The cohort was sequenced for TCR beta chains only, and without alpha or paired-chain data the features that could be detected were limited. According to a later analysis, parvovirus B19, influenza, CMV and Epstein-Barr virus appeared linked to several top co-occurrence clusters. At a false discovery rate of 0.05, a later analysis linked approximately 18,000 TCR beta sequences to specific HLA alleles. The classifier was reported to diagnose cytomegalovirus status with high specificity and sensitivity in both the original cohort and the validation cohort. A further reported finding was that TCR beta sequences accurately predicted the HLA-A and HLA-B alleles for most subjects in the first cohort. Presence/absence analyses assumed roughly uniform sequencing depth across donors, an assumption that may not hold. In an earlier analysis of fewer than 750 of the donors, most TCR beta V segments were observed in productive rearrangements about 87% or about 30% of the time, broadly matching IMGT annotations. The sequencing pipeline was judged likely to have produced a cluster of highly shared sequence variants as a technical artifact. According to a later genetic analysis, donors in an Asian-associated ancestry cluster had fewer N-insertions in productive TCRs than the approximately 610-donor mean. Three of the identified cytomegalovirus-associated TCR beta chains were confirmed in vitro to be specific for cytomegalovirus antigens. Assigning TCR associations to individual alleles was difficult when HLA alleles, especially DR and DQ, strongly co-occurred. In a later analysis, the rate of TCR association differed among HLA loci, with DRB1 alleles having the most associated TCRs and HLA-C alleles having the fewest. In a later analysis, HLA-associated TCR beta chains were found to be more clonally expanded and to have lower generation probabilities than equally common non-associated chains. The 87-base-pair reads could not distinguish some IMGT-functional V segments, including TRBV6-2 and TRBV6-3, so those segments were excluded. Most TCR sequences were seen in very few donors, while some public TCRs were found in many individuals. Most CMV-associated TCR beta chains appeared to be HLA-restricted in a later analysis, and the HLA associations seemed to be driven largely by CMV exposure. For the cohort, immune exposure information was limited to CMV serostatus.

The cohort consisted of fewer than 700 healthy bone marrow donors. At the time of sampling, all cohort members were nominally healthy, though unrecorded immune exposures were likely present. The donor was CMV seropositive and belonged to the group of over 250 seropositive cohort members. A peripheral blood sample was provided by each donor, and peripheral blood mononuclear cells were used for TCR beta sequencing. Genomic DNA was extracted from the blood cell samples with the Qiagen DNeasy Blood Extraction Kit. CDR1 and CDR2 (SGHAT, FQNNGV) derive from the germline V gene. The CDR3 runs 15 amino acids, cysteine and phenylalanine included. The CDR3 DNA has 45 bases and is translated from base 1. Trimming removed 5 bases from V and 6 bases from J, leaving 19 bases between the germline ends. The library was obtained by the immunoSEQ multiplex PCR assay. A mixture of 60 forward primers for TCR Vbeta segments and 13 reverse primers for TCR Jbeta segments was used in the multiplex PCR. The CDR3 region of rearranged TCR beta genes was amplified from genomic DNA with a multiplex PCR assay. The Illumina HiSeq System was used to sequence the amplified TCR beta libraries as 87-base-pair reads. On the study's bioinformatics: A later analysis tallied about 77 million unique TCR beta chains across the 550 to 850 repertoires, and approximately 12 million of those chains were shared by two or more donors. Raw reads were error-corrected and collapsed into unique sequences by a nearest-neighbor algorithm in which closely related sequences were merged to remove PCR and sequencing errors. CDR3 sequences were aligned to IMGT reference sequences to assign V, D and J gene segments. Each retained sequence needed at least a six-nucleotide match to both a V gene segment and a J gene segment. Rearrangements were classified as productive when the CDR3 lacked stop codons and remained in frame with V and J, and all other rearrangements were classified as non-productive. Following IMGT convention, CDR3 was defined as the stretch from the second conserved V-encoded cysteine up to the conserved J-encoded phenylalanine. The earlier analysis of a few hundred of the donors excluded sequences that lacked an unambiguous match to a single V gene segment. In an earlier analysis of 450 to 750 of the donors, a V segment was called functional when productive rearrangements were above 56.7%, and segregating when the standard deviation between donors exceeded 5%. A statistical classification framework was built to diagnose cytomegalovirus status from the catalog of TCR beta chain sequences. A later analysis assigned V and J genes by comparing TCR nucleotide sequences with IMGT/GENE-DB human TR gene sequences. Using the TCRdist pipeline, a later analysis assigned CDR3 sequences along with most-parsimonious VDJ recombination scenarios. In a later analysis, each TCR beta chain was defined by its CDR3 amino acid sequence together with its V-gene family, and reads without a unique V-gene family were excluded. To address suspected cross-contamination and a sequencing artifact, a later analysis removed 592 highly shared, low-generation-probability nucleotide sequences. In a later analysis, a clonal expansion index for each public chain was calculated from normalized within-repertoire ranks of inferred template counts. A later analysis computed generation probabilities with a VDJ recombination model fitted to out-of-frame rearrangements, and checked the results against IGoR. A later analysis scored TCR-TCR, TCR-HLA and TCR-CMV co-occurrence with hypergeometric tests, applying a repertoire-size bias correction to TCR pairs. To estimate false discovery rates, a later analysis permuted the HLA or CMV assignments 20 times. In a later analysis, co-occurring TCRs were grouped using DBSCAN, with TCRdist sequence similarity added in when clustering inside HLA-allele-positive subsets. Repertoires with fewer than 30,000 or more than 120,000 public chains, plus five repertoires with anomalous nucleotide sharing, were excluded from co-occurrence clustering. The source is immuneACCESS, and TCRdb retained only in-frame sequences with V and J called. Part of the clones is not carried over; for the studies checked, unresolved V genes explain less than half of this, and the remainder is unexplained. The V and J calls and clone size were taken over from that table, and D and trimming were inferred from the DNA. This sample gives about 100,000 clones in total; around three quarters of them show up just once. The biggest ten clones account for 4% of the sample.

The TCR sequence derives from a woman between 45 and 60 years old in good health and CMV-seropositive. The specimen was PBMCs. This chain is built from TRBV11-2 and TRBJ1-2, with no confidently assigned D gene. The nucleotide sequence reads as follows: TGTGCCAGCAGCATACGGGGTATTCCCGGAAATGGCTACACCTTC. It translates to CASSIRGIPGNGYTF.